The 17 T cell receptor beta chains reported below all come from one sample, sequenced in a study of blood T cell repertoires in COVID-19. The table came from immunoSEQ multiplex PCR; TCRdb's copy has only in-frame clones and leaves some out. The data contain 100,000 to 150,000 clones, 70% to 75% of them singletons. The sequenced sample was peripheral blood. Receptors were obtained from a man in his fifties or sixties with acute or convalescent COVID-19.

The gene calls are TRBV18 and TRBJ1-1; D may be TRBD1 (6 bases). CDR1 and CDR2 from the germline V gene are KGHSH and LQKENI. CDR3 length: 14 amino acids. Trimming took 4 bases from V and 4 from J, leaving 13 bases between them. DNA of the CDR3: TGTGCCAGCTCACGTCAGAAAGGGGGCACTGAAGCTTTCTTT. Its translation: CASSRQKGGTEAFF.

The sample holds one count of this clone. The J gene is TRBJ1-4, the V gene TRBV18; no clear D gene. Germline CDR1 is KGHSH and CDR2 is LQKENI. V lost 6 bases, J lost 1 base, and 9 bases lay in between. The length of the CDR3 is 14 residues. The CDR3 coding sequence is TGTGCCAGCTCCAGAGGGTTAACTAATGAAAAACTGTTTTTT. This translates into CASSRGLTNEKLFF.

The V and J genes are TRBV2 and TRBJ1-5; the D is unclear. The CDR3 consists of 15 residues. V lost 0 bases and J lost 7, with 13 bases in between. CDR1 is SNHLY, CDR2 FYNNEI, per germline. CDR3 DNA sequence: TGTGCCAGCAGTGAAGCGAGTGAGGTAGGACAGCCCCAGCATTTT. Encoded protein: CASSEASEVGQPQHF.

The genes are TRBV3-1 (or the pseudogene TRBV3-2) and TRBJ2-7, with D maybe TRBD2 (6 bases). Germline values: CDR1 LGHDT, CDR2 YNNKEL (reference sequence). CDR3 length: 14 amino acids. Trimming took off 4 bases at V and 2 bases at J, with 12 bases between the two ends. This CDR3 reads CASSPIWGAYEQYF. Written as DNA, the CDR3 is TGTGCCAGCAGCCCTATATGGGGGGCCTACGAGCAGTACTTC.

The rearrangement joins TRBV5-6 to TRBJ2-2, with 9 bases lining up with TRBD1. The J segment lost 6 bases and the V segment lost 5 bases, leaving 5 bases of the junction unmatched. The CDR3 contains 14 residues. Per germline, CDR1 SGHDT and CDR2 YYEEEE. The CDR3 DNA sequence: TGTGCCAGCAGACCGGGACAGGGAGCCGGGGAGCTGTTTTTT. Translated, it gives CASRPGQGAGELFF. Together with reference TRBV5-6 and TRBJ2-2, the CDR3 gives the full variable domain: DAGVTQSPTHLIKTRGQQVTLRCSPKSGHDTVSWYQQALGQGPQFIFQYYEEEERQRGNFPDRFSGHQFPNYSSELNVNALLLGDSALYLCASRPGQGAGELFFGEGSRLTVL.

CDR3 DNA sequence: TGTGCCAGCAGCGGGAGACTAGCGGGAGAAGAGACCCAGTACTTC. Its protein is CASSGRLAGEETQYF. This chain joins TRBV9 and TRBJ2-5; 12 bases map to TRBD2. The V gene end was trimmed by 3 bases and the J gene end by 3 bases; junction bases not matched to a gene: 3. Germline lookup yields CDR1 SGDLS and CDR2 YYNGEE. The CDR3 length is 15 residues.

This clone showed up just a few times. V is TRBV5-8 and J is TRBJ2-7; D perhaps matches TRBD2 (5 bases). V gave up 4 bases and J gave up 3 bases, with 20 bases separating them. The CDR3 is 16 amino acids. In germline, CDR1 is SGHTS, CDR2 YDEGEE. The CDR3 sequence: CASSRVYVGVFYEQYF. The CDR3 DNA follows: TGTGCCAGCAGCCGGGTGTACGTCGGGGTATTCTACGAGCAGTACTTC. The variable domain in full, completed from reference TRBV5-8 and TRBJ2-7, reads EAGVTQSPTHLIKTRGQQATLRCSPISGHTSVYWYQQALGLGLQFLLWYDEGEERNRGNFPPRFSGRQFPNYSSELNVNALELEDSALYLCASSRVYVGVFYEQYFGPGTRLTVT.

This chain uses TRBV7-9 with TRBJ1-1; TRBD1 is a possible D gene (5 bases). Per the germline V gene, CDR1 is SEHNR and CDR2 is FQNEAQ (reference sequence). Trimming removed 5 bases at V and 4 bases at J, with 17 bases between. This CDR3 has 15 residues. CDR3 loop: CASSHAGTAGTEAFF. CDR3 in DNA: TGTGCCAGCAGCCATGCGGGGACCGCCGGCACTGAAGCTTTCTTT.

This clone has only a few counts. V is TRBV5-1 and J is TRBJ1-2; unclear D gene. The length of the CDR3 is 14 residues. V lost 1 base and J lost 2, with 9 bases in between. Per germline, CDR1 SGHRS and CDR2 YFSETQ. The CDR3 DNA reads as TGCGCCAGCAGCTTGAATACGGGAAACTATGGCTACACCTTC. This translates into CASSLNTGNYGYTF.

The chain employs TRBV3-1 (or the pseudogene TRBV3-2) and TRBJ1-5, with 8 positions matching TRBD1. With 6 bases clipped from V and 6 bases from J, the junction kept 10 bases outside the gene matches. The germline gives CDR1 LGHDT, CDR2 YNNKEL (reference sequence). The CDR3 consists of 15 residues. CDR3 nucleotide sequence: TGTGCCAGCAGTCGAAACAGGGGGTTTAGTCAGCCCCAGCATTTT. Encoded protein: CASSRNRGFSQPQHF.

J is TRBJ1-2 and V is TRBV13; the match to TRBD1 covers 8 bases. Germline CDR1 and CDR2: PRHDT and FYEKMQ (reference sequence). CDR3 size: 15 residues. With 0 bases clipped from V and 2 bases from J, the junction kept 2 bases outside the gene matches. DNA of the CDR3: TGTGCCAGCAGCTTAGGGGGACAGGACAACTATGGCTACACCTTC. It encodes CASSLGGQDNYGYTF.

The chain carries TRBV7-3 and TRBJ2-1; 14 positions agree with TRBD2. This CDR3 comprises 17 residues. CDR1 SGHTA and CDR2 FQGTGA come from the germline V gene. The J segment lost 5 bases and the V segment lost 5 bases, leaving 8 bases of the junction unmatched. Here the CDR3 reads CASSPGTSGGTDNEQFF. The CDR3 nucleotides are TGTGCCAGCAGCCCCGGGACTAGCGGGGGAACGGACAATGAGCAGTTCTTC.

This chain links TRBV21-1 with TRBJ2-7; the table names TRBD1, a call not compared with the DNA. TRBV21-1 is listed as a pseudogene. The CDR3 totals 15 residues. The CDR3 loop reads CASSKETGQGSEQYF. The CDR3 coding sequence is TGTGCCAGCAGCAAAGAAACGGGACAGGGATCCGAGCAGTACTTC.

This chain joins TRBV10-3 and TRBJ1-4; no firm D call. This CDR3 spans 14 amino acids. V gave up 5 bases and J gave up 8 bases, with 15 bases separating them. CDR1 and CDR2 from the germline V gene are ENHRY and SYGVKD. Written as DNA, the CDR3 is TGTGCCATCAGTCCCGGGGATCTGAAAGAAAAACTGTTTTTT. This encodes CAISPGDLKEKLFF.

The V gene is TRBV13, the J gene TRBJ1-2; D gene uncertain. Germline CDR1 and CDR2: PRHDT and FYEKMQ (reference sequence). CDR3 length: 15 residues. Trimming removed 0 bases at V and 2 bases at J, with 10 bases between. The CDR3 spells CASSLGLQKNYGYTF. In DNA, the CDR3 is TGTGCCAGCAGCTTAGGCCTCCAGAAGAACTATGGCTACACCTTC.

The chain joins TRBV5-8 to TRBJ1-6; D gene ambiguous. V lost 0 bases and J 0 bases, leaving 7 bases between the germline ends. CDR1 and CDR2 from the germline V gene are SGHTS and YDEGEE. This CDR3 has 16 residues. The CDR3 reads CASSLAASSYNSPLHF. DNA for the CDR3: TGTGCCAGCAGCTTGGCGGCTAGCTCCTATAATTCACCCCTCCACTTT.

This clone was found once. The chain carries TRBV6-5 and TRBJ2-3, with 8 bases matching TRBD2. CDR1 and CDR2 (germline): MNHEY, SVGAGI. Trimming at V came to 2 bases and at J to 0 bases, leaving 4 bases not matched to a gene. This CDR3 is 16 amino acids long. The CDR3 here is CASSYGLATSTDTQYF. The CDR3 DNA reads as TGTGCCAGCAGTTACGGACTAGCAACTAGCACAGATACGCAGTATTTT.